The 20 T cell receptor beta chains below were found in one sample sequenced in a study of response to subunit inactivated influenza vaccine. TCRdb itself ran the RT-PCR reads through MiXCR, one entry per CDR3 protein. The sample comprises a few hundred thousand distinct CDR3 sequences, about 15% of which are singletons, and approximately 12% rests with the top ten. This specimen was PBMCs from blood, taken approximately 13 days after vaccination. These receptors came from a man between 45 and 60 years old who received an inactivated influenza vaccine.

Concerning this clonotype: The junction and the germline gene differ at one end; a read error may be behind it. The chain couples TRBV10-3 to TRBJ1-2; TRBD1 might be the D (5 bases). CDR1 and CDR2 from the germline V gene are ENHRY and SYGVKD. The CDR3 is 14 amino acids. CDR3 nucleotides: TGTGCCATCAGTGAAGAAAACACTGGGACCGGCTATACCTTC. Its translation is CAISEENTGTGYTF.

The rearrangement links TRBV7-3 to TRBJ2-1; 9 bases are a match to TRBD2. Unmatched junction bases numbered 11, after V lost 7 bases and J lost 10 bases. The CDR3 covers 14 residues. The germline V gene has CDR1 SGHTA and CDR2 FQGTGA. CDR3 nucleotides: TGTGCCAGCACCTCCATAGCGGGAGTGGAAGAGCAGTTCTTC. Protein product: CASTSIAGVEEQFF.

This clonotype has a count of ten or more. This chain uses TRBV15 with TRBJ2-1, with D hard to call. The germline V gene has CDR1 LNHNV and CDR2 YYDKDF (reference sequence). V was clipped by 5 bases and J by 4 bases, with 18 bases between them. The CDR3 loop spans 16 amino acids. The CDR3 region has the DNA TGTGCCACCAGCCTTTCCCGATTAAGAGCTTACAATGAGCAGTTCTTC. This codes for CATSLSRLRAYNEQFF.

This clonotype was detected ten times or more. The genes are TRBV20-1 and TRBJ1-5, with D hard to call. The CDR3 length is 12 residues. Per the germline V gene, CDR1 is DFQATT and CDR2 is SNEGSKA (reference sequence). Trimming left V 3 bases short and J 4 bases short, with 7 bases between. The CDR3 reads CSARNGNQPQHF. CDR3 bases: TGCAGTGCTAGGAACGGGAATCAGCCCCAGCATTTT.

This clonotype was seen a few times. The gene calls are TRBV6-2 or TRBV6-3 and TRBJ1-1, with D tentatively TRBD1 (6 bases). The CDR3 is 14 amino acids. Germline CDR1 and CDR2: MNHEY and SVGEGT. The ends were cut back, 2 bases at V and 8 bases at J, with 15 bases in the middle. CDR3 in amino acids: CASSYLEGGIEAFF. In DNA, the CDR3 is TGTGCCAGCAGTTACCTGGAGGGGGGGATAGAAGCTTTCTTT.

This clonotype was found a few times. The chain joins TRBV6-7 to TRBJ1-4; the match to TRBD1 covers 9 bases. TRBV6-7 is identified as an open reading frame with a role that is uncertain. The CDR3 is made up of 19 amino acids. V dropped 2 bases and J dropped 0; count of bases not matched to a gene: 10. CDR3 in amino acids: CASSYQPGQGKATNEKLFF. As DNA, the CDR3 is TGTGCCAGCAGTTACCAGCCGGGACAGGGAAAAGCAACTAATGAAAAACTGTTTTTT.

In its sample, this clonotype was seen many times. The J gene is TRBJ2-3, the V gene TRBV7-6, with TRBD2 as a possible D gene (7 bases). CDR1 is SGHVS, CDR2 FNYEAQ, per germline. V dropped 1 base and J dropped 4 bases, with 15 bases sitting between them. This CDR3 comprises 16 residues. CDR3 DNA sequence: TGTGCCAGCAGCTTAGGCCGGCAGGGGAGGGCAGATACGCAGTATTTT. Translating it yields CASSLGRQGRADTQYF.

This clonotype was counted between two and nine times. The CDR3 nucleotides are TGTGCCAGCAGCGTCGGAAAGGGGGAAACCCAGTACTTC. Translating gives CASSVGKGETQYF. The genes are TRBV7-3 and TRBJ2-5; D is possibly TRBD1 (6 bases). Trimming removed 5 bases at V and 8 bases at J, with 15 bases between. Germline lookup yields CDR1 SGHTA and CDR2 FQGTGA. The CDR3 covers 13 residues.

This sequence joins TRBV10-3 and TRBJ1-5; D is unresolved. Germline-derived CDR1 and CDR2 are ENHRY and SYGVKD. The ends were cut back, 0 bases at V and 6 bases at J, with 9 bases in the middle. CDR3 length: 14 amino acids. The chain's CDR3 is CAISESVAGQPQHF. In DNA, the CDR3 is TGTGCCATCAGTGAGTCAGTAGCGGGTCAGCCCCAGCATTTT.

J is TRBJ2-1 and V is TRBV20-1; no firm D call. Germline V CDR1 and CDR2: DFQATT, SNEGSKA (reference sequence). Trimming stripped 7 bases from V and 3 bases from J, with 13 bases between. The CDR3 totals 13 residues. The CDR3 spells CSGYRRSYNEQFF. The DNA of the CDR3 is TGCAGTGGGTATCGGCGGAGCTACAATGAGCAGTTCTTC.

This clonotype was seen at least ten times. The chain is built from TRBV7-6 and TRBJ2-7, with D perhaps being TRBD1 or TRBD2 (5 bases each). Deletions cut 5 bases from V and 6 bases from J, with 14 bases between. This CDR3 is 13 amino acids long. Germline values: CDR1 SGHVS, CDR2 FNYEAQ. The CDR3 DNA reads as TGTGCCAGCAGCCCCACAATGGGGGTCGAGCAGTACTTC. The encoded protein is CASSPTMGVEQYF.

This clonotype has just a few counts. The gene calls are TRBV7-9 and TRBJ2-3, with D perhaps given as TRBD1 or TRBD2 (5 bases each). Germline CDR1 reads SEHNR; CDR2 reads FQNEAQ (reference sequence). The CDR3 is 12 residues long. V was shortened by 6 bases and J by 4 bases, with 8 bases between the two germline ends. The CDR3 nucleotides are TGTGCCAGCAGGGGACCGGCAGATACGCAGTATTTT. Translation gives CASRGPADTQYF.

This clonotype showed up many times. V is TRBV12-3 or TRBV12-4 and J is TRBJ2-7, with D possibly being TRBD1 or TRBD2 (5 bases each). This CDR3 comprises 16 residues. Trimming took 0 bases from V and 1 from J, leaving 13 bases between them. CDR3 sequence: CASSLALSGRSYEQYF. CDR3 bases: TGTGCCAGCAGTTTAGCGCTTTCGGGGCGGTCCTACGAGCAGTACTTC.

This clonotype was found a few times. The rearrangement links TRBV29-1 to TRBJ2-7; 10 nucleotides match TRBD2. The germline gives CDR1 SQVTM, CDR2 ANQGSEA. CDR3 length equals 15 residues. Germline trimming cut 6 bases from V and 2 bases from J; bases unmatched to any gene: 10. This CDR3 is CSVSRGTSATYEQYF. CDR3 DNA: TGCAGCGTCTCCCGAGGGACTAGCGCCACCTACGAGCAGTACTTC.

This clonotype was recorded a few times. CDR3 bases: TGTGCCAGCAGGGCCGAAGTGAGGGCCTACAATGAGCAGTTCTTC. This translates into CASRAEVRAYNEQFF. The genes are TRBV6-1 and TRBJ2-1; D might be TRBD2 (5 bases). V was pared by 6 bases and J by 2 bases, with 14 bases between. The germline gives CDR1 MNHNS, CDR2 SASEGT. There are 15 residues in the CDR3.

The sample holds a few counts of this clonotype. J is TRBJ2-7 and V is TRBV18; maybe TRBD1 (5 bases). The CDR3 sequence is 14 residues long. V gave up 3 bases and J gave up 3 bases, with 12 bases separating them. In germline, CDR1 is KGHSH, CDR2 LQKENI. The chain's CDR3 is CASSPKGFDYEQYF. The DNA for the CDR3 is TGTGCCAGCTCACCTAAGGGGTTCGACTACGAGCAGTACTTC.

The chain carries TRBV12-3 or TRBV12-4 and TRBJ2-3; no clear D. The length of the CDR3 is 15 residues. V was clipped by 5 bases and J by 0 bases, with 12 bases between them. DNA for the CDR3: TGTGCCAGCAGTCATGGAACGGTTAGCACAGATACGCAGTATTTT. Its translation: CASSHGTVSTDTQYF.

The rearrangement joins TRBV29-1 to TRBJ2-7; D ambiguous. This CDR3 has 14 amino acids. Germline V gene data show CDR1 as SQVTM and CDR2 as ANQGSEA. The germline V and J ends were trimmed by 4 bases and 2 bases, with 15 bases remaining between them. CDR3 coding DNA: TGCAGCGTTGGTTCGTTGGGCACTCCCTACGAGCAGTACTTC. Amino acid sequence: CSVGSLGTPYEQYF.

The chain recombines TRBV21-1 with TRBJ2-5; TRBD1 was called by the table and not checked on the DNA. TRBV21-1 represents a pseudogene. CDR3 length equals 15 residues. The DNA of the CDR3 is TGTGCCAGCAGCAAATCTGGGGACAGGGCCGAGACCCAGTACTTC. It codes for CASSKSGDRAETQYF.

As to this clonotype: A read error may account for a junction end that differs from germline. DNA of the CDR3: TGTGCCAGTAGTACTGGTGGCGGGAGGGCCACATATACGCAGTATTTT. It specifies CASSTGGGRATYTQYF. The chain is built from TRBV19 and TRBJ2-3, with 9 nucleotides matching TRBD2. From germline, CDR1 is LNHDA and CDR2 SQIVND (reference sequence). The CDR3 runs 16 residues.